The clone carrying this T cell receptor (beta chain) has a single count. The data were taken from a study of T cell changes during pregnancy in multiple sclerosis. This table comes from immunoSEQ multiplex PCR, and its TCRdb copy is limited to in-frame clones, with some not included. Among under 90,000 clones, around nine tenths were seen once, and the ten largest hold 3% to 4.5%. Germline values: CDR1 SQVTM, CDR2 ANQGSEA. Trimming took 4 bases from V and 3 from J, leaving 17 bases between them. CDR3 size: 15 residues. The input for sequencing was peripheral blood, taken after pregnancy. This rearrangement joins TRBV29-1 to TRBJ2-3; TRBD1 is a possible D gene (6 bases). The receptor's source is a female donor in good health, enrolled as a control in a pregnancy study. The CDR3 DNA follows: TGCAGCGTTGGACTACTACCAACAGGGACAGATACGCAGTATTTT. The encoded protein is CSVGLLPTGTDTQYF.